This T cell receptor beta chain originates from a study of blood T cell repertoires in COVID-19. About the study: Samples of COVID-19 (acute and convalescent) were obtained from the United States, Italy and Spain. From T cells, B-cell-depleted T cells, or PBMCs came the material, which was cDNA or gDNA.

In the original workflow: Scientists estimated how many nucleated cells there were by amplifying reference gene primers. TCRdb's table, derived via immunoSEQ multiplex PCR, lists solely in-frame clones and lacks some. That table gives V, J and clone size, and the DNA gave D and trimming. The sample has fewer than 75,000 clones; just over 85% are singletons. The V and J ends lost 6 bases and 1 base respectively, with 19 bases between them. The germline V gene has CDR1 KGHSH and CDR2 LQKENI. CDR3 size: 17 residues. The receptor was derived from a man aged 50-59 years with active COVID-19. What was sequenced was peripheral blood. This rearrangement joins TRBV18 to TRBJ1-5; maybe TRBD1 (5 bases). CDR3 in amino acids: CASSPVPGLLSNQPQHF. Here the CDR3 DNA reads TGTGCCAGCTCGCCCGTTCCGGGACTGTTAAGCAATCAGCCCCAGCATTTT.